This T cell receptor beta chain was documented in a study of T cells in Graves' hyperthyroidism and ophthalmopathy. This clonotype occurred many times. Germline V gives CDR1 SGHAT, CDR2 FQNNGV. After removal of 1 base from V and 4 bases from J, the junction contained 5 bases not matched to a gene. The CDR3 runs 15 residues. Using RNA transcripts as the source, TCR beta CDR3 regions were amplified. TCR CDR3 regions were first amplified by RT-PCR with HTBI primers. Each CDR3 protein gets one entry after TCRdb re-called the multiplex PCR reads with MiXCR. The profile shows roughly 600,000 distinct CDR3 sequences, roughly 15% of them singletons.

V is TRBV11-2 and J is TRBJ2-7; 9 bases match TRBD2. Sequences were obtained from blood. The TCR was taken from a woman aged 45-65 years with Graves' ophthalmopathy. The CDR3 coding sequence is TGTGCCAGCAGCTTAGGGACTAGCGCTGGGTACGAGCAGTACTTC. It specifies CASSLGTSAGYEQYF.